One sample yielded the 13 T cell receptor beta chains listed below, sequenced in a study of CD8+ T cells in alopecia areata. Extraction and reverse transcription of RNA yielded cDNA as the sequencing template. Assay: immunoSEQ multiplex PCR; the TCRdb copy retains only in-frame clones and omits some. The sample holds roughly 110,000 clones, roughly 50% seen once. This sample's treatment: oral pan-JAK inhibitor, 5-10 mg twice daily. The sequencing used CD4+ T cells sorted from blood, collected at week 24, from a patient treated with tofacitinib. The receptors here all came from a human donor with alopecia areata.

For the CDR3, the DNA is TGTGCCAGCAGCCAAACTAGCGGGGGTTGGGAGACCCAGTACTTC. The encoded protein is CASSQTSGGWETQYF. This sequence joins TRBV7-2 and TRBJ2-5; 11 bases match TRBD2. V gave up 5 bases and J gave up 5 bases; unmatched junction bases: 7. Germline V gives CDR1 SGHTA, CDR2 FQGNSA. This CDR3 is 15 amino acids long.

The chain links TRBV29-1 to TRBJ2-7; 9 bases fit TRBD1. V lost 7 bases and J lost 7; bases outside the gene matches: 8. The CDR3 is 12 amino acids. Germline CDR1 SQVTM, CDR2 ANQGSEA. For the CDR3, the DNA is TGCAGCGCTGGGGACAGGGCAGGAGAGCAGTACTTC. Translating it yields CSAGDRAGEQYF.

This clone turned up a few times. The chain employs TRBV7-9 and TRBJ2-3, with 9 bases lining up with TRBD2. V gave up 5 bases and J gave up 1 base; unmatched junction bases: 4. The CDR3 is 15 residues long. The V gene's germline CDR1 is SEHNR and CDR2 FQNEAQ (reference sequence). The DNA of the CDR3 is TGTGCCAGCAGCCGCATAGCGGGGGGCACAGATACGCAGTATTTT. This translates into CASSRIAGGTDTQYF.

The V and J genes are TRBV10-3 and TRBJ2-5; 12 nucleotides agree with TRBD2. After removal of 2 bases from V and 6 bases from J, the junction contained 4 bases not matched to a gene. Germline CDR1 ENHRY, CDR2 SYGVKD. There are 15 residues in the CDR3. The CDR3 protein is CAISETSGGSKTQYF. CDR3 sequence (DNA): TGTGCCATCAGTGAGACTAGCGGGGGGAGTAAGACCCAGTACTTC.

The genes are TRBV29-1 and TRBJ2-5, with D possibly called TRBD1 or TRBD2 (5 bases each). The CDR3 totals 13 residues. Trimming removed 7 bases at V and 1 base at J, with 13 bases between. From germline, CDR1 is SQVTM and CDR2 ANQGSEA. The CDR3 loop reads CSAPLGVQETQYF. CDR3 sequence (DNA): TGCAGCGCCCCTTTGGGGGTCCAAGAGACCCAGTACTTC.

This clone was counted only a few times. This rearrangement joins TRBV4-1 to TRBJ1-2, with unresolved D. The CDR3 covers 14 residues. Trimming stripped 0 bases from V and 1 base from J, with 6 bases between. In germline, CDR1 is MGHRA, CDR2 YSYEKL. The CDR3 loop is CASSQDTSNYGYTF. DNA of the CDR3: TGCGCCAGCAGCCAAGATACAAGTAACTATGGCTACACCTTC.

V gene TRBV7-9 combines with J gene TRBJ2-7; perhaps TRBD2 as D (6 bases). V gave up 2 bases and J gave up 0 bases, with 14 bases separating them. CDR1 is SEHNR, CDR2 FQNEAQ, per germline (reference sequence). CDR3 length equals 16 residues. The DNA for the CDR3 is TGTGCCAGCAGCTTAACCGCAAGCGGGCCCTCCTACGAGCAGTACTTC. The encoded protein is CASSLTASGPSYEQYF.

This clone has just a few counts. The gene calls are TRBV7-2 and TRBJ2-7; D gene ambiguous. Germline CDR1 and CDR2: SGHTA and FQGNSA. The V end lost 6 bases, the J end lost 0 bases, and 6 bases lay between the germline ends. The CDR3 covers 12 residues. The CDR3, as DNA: TGTGCCAGCAGTCCGAGCTCCTACGAGCAGTACTTC. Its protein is CASSPSSYEQYF. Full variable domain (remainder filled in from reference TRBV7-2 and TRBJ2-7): GAGVSQSPSNKVTEKGKDVELRCDPISGHTALYWYRQSLGQGLEFLIYFQGNSAPDKSGLPSDRFSAERTGGSVSTLTIQRTQQEDSAVYLCASSPSSYEQYFGPGTRLTVT.

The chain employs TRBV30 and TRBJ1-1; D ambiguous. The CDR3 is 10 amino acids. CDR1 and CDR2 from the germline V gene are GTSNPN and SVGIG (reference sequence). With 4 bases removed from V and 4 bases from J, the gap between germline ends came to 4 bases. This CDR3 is CAWIRTEAFF. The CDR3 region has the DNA TGTGCCTGGATTCGCACTGAAGCTTTCTTT. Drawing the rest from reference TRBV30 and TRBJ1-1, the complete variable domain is SQTIHQWPATLVQPVGSPLSLECTVEGTSNPNLYWYRQAAGRGLQLLFYSVGIGQISSEVPQNLSASRPQDRQFILSSKKLLLSDSGFYLCAWIRTEAFFGQGTRLTVV.

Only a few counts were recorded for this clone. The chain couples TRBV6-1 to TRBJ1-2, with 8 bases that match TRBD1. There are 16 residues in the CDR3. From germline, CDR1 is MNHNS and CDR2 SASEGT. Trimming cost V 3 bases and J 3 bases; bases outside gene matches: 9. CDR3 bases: TGTGCCAGCAGTGACCAAGGACAGGGAAGGGACTATGGCTACACCTTC. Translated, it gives CASSDQGQGRDYGYTF.

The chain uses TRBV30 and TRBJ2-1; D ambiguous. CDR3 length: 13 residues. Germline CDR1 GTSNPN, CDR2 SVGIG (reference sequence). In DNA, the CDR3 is TGTGCTTGGGCAGAGCACTCCTACAATGAGCAGTTCTTC. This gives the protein CAWAEHSYNEQFF.

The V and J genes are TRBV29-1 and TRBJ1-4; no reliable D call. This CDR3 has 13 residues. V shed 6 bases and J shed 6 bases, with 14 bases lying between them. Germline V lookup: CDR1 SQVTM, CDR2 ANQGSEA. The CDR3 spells CSVGLTTDEKLFF. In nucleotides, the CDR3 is TGCAGCGTAGGACTAACAACCGATGAAAAACTGTTTTTT.

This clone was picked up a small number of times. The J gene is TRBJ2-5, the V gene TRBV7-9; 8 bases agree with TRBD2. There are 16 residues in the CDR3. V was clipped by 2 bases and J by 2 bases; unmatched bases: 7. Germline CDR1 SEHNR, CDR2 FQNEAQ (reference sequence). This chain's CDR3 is CASSLSAGGKQETQYF. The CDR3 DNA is TGTGCCAGCAGCTTATCCGCGGGGGGAAAACAAGAGACCCAGTACTTC. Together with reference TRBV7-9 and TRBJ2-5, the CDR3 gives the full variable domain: DTGVSQNPRHKITKRGQNVTFRCDPISEHNRLYWYRQTLGQGPEFLTYFQNEAQLEKSRLLSDRFSAERPKGSFSTLEIQRTEQGDSAMYLCASSLSAGGKQETQYFGPGTRLLVL.